These 27 T cell receptor beta chains were sequenced from one sample in a study of blood T cell repertoires in COVID-19. Here immunoSEQ multiplex PCR was the method, and the copy in TCRdb shows in-frame clones only, minus some. The table shows some 180,000 clones, with 84% occurring only once. The sequenced material came from PBMCs or T cells enriched from blood (not recorded which). Receptors originate from a woman aged 30 to 39 who had been exposed to COVID-19.

J is TRBJ1-5 and V is TRBV6-2 or TRBV6-3; D is undetermined. Trimming stripped 6 bases from V and 7 bases from J, with 10 bases between. The CDR3 is 12 amino acids. Looked up from germline, CDR1 is MNHEY and CDR2 is SVGEGT. The DNA for the CDR3 is TGTGCCAGCAGCTTACTGAGCCAGCCCCAGCATTTT. It yields the protein CASSLLSQPQHF.

The chain is built from TRBV11-2 and TRBJ2-7; D may be TRBD2 (7 bases). Germline loops: CDR1 SGHAT, CDR2 FQNNGV. V was trimmed by 5 bases and J by 6 bases, leaving 17 bases between them. The CDR3 runs to 14 residues. The CDR3 coding sequence is TGTGCCAGCAGCGCTCCAAGGCGGGGGCTCGAGCAGTACTTC. This translates into CASSAPRRGLEQYF.

As DNA, the CDR3 is TGTGCCAGCAGTTCAGGGGGGTGGTCCTACAATGAGCAGTTCTTC. This sequence encodes CASSSGGWSYNEQFF. The chain combines TRBV27 with TRBJ2-1; weak D call: TRBD1 (7 bases). In germline, CDR1 is MNHEY, CDR2 SMNVEV (reference sequence). This CDR3 comprises 15 residues. V lost 4 bases and J lost 1, with 11 bases in between.

V usage is TRBV7-8 and J usage is TRBJ1-1; D not certain. V was cut by 1 base and J by 4 bases, with 10 bases left in between. The CDR3 spans 14 residues. CDR1 and CDR2 from the germline V gene are SGHVS and FQNEAQ. The CDR3 nucleotides are TGTGCCAGCAGCTTAGGCCGGGGAGCCACTGAAGCTTTCTTT. Residues: CASSLGRGATEAFF.

The chain combines TRBV10-3 with TRBJ2-5, with 8 bases lining up with TRBD2. Germline CDR1 and CDR2: ENHRY and SYGVKD. V trimming: 2 bases; J trimming: 5 bases; junction bases outside the gene matches: 7. CDR3 length: 15 amino acids. The CDR3 nucleotides are TGTGCCATCAGTGAGAATAGGCGGGGGGTGGAGACCCAGTACTTC. It specifies CAISENRRGVETQYF.

The gene calls are TRBV5-6 and TRBJ2-3; maybe TRBD2 (7 bases). CDR1 SGHDT and CDR2 YYEEEE come from the germline V gene. V lost 0 bases to trimming and J lost 1 base, with 12 bases between them. The CDR3 is 16 residues long. The CDR3 DNA reads TGTGCCAGCAGCTTGGAAAGGGAGGGGGGCACAGATACGCAGTATTTT. This codes for CASSLEREGGTDTQYF.

The chain employs TRBV27 and TRBJ2-7; D remains unclear. From germline, CDR1 is MNHEY and CDR2 SMNVEV (reference sequence). V was shortened by 5 bases and J by 0 bases, with 11 bases between the two germline ends. This CDR3 region has 14 residues. The CDR3 nucleotides read TGTGCCAGCAGTCACAAAAGTGCCTCCTACGAGCAGTACTTC. This gives the protein CASSHKSASYEQYF.

In its sample, this clone was seen once. The rearrangement joins TRBV2 to TRBJ1-2; TRBD1 matches 8 bases. Germline V gives CDR1 SNHLY, CDR2 FYNNEI. V gave up 0 bases and J gave up 4 bases; unmatched junction bases: 7. CDR3 length: 16 residues. The CDR3 sequence: CASSEAAGQDFYGYTF. CDR3 DNA sequence: TGTGCCAGCAGTGAAGCGGCGGGACAGGACTTCTATGGCTACACCTTC.

The rearrangement uses TRBV11-2 and TRBJ1-1; TRBD1 aligns across 7 bases. Germline-derived CDR1 and CDR2 are SGHAT and FQNNGV. Trimming took 5 bases from V and 8 from J; bases not matched to a gene: 11. The CDR3 runs to 14 residues. The CDR3 loop is CASSPLTGRVEAFF. CDR3 bases: TGTGCCAGCAGCCCCCTGACAGGGCGGGTCGAAGCTTTCTTT.

This chain uses TRBV9 with TRBJ1-1; unclear D gene. Trimming stripped 0 bases from V and 4 bases from J, with 13 bases between. The CDR3 runs 15 residues. The germline CDR1 and CDR2 sequences are SGDLS and YYNGEE. The CDR3 reads CASSVGLAWGTEAFF. In DNA form, the CDR3 reads TGTGCCAGCAGCGTAGGCCTAGCATGGGGCACTGAAGCTTTCTTT.

The chain carries TRBV30 and TRBJ2-3, with D possibly TRBD1 on 6 matching bases. Trimming stripped 2 bases from V and 0 bases from J, with 12 bases between. Germline CDR1 GTSNPN, CDR2 SVGIG (reference sequence). This CDR3 is 15 amino acids long. CDR3 in amino acids: CAWSQGTRSTDTQYF. The CDR3 DNA sequence: TGTGCCTGGAGTCAAGGGACAAGAAGCACAGATACGCAGTATTTT. The full variable domain, in which reference TRBV30 and TRBJ2-3 provide the parts outside the CDR3, is SQTIHQWPATLVQPVGSPLSLECTVEGTSNPNLYWYRQAAGRGLQLLFYSVGIGQISSEVPQNLSASRPQDRQFILSSKKLLLSDSGFYLCAWSQGTRSTDTQYFGPGTRLTVL.

The chain couples TRBV7-2 to TRBJ2-7, with D perhaps TRBD1 (5 bases). The CDR3 consists of 14 residues. Trimming cost V 7 bases and J 1 base, with 14 bases left between them. CDR1 and CDR2 from the germline V gene are SGHTA and FQGNSA. The CDR3 region is CASTPRQGSYEQYF. The CDR3 DNA follows: TGTGCCAGCACCCCCCGGCAGGGATCCTACGAGCAGTACTTC.

This chain links TRBV5-6 with TRBJ2-7; 7 bases align to TRBD1. Germline CDR1 SGHDT, CDR2 YYEEEE. There are 14 residues in the CDR3. The junction had 6 bases not matched to a gene; V was cut back by 0 bases and J by 6 bases. The CDR3 DNA follows: TGTGCCAGCAGCTTGGTAGACAGGGAAGGCGAGCAGTACTTC. This sequence encodes CASSLVDREGEQYF.

The gene calls are TRBV10-3 and TRBJ2-7; TRBD2 agrees at 7 bases. V shed 2 bases, J shed 2 bases, and the junction held 0 bases outside the gene matches. Germline loops: CDR1 ENHRY, CDR2 SYGVKD. This CDR3 is built from 13 residues. CDR3 sequence: CAISEGTTYEQYF. CDR3 DNA: TGTGCCATCAGTGAGGGGACTACCTACGAGCAGTACTTC.

This chain uses TRBV11-2 with TRBJ1-2; D uncertain. The V gene lost 7 bases and the J gene lost 5 bases, with 20 bases spanning the gap. CDR1 is SGHAT and CDR2 is FQNNGV in the germline V gene. There are 15 residues in the CDR3. CDR3 sequence (DNA): TGTGCCAGCAACTCCAGAGCCGGGAATGTATATGGCTACACCTTC. It translates to CASNSRAGNVYGYTF.

The chain couples TRBV7-8 to TRBJ2-7; 10 positions match TRBD2. CDR3 length: 14 amino acids. Germline V gives CDR1 SGHVS, CDR2 FQNEAQ. J was trimmed by 4 bases and V by 3 bases; bases with no gene match: 3. This chain's CDR3 is CASSLGTSEYEQYF. In DNA, the CDR3 is TGTGCCAGCAGCTTGGGGACTAGCGAGTACGAGCAGTACTTC. Combining the CDR3 with reference TRBV7-8 and TRBJ2-7 gives the whole variable domain GAGVSQSPRYKVAKRGQDVALRCDPISGHVSLFWYQQALGQGPEFLTYFQNEAQLDKSGLPSDRFFAERPEGSVSTLKIQRTQQEDSAVYLCASSLGTSEYEQYFGPGTRLTVT.

The CDR3 is CASSHGPPANTEAFF. The CDR3, as DNA: TGTGCCAGCAGCCATGGGCCACCGGCGAACACTGAAGCTTTCTTT. The chain uses TRBV5-5 and TRBJ1-1, with D unclear. Germline values: CDR1 SGHKS, CDR2 YYEKEE (reference sequence). V dropped 4 bases and J dropped 1 base, with 14 bases sitting between them. The CDR3 runs to 15 residues.

This chain connects TRBV6-4 to TRBJ2-3; 10 nucleotides align to TRBD2. CDR3 length equals 15 residues. Trimming cost V 3 bases and J 4 bases; bases outside gene matches: 4. Germline assignment: CDR1 MRHNA and CDR2 SNTAGT. CDR3 sequence: CASSEKRGGPDTQYF. The CDR3 DNA sequence: TGTGCCAGCAGTGAGAAGCGGGGGGGCCCAGATACGCAGTATTTT.

The chain links TRBV5-1 to TRBJ2-3, with TRBD2 matching over 12 bases. V gave up 7 bases and J gave up 6 bases; unmatched junction bases: 9. Germline assignment: CDR1 SGHRS and CDR2 YFSETQ. The CDR3 is 15 amino acids. The CDR3 nucleotides read TGCGCCAGCCGTCCTCCGGGACTAGCGGGTGATACGCAGTATTTT. Its protein is CASRPPGLAGDTQYF.

CDR3 amino acids: CASSLPGGTGELFF. The DNA of the CDR3 is TGCGCCAGCAGCTTGCCGGGGGGAACCGGGGAGCTGTTTTTT. The rearrangement uses TRBV5-1 and TRBJ2-2, with TRBD2 matching 7 bases. Germline trimming cut 1 base from V and 5 bases from J; bases unmatched to any gene: 2. From germline, CDR1 is SGHRS and CDR2 YFSETQ. The CDR3 consists of 14 residues.

This chain uses TRBV7-9 with TRBJ1-2, with TRBD1 as a possible D gene (5 bases). Germline V lookup: CDR1 SEHNR, CDR2 FQNEAQ (reference sequence). Trimming removed 3 bases from V and 8 bases from J, with 10 bases in between. This CDR3 has 12 residues. The CDR3 region is CASSLGPMGYTF. CDR3 sequence (DNA): TGTGCCAGCAGCTTGGGGCCTATGGGCTACACCTTC.

The V gene is TRBV18, the J gene TRBJ2-3; D might be TRBD2 (5 bases). This CDR3 is built from 19 residues. V was trimmed by 5 bases and J by 1 base, leaving 25 bases between them. Germline V gene data show CDR1 as KGHSH and CDR2 as LQKENI. The CDR3 region has the DNA TGTGCCAGCTCAAAGGGCATAAAAGCGAGGGATGTGGGCACAGATACGCAGTATTTT. Its translation: CASSKGIKARDVGTDTQYF.

The chain has TRBV30 and TRBJ1-2; D may be TRBD1 (6 bases). The CDR3 covers 12 residues. The germline V and J ends were trimmed by 3 bases and 7 bases, with 12 bases remaining between them. Looked up from germline, CDR1 is GTSNPN and CDR2 is SVGIG (reference sequence). The CDR3 DNA is TGTGCCTGGAGGCCGGGACAAGGTGGCTACACCTTC. Translated, it gives CAWRPGQGGYTF. The full variable domain, in which reference TRBV30 and TRBJ1-2 provide the parts outside the CDR3, is SQTIHQWPATLVQPVGSPLSLECTVEGTSNPNLYWYRQAAGRGLQLLFYSVGIGQISSEVPQNLSASRPQDRQFILSSKKLLLSDSGFYLCAWRPGQGGYTFGSGTRLTVV.

The table lists this clone with a count of one. V gene TRBV9 combines with J gene TRBJ1-1; D is possibly TRBD1 (5 bases). CDR1 is SGDLS and CDR2 is YYNGEE in the germline V gene. This CDR3 comprises 16 residues. V was pared by 3 bases and J by 3 bases, with 18 bases between. CDR3 sequence reads: CASSARGRVRDTEAFF. CDR3 sequence (DNA): TGTGCCAGCAGCGCGCGGGGCAGGGTGCGGGACACTGAAGCTTTCTTT. Combining the CDR3 with reference TRBV9 and TRBJ1-1 gives the whole variable domain DSGVTQTPKHLITATGQRVTLRCSPRSGDLSVYWYQQSLDQGLQFLIQYYNGEERAKGNILERFSAQQFPDLHSELNLSSLELGDSALYFCASSARGRVRDTEAFFGQGTRLTVV.

The chain joins TRBV5-1 to TRBJ1-1; a weak D match, TRBD1 (5 bases). The CDR3 runs to 15 residues. V dropped 0 bases and J dropped 1 base, with 10 bases sitting between them. Germline V lookup: CDR1 SGHRS, CDR2 YFSETQ. The CDR3 bases are TGCGCCAGCAGCTTGGATGGACACCCGAACACTGAAGCTTTCTTT. Its translation is CASSLDGHPNTEAFF.

V and J are TRBV4-1 and TRBJ2-5; 7 nucleotides align to TRBD1. The germline CDR1 and CDR2 sequences are MGHRA and YSYEKL. V gave up 4 bases and J gave up 2 bases; unmatched junction bases: 4. The CDR3 consists of 14 residues. The CDR3 sequence is CASSRDRVQETQYF. The CDR3 DNA reads as TGCGCCAGCAGCCGTGACAGGGTACAAGAGACCCAGTACTTC.

The chain links TRBV5-4 to TRBJ1-2; D is unclear. V was clipped by 10 bases and J by 5 bases, with 21 bases between them. Germline CDR1 is SGHNT and CDR2 is YYREEE (reference sequence). CDR3 length equals 14 residues. The CDR3 DNA reads as TGTGCCGGGCGTACACAGCAACGGGGTTATGGCTACACCTTC. It encodes CAGRTQQRGYGYTF.